This T cell receptor beta chain was profiled in a study of CD8 T cells in Susac syndrome. This clonotype appeared a single time. RNA, at about 0.5 to 1 ug, was reverse transcribed with random hexamers. One entry per CDR3 protein results from TCRdb running MiXCR on the immunoSEQ multiplex PCR reads. The sample lists 150,000 to 190,000 distinct CDR3 sequences; 95% were seen once. Germline V gene sequence: CDR1 SQVTM, CDR2 ANQGSEA. The CDR3 length is 12 residues. V was trimmed by 3 bases and J by 3 bases, leaving 8 bases between them. This sequence originates from a human donor with Susac syndrome. Sequencing was carried out using CD4+ T cells from PBMCs. The rearrangement links TRBV29-1 to TRBJ2-5; D is ambiguous. The CDR3 here is CSVDGTKETQYF. CDR3 nucleotide sequence: TGCAGCGTTGACGGCACGAAAGAGACCCAGTACTTC.